This TCR beta chain was recorded in a study of tumor-infiltrating lymphocytes in glioblastoma multiforme. Study results and caveats: Clone frequencies may be distorted by unequal TCR transcripts per cell.

The CDR3 runs 14 residues. Germline values: CDR1 SGHAT, CDR2 FQNNGV. TCRB libraries came from RNA via three nested multiplex PCR rounds. Unique molecular identifiers were not described for the libraries. TCRdb re-called the multiplex PCR reads through MiXCR, storing one row per CDR3 protein. The table lists approximately 14,000 distinct CDR3 sequences, 65% to 80% of them singletons. Worth noting for this clonotype: Its specificity is unknown. A single base separates this from a much larger clone, so it may be a read error.

The TCR originated in a male donor with glioblastoma. Sequencing input: brain tumor tissue. This chain joins TRBV11-2 and TRBJ2-1, with D hard to call. CDR3 sequence reads: CPSSLITGDNEQFF. The CDR3 DNA is TGTCCCAGCAGCTTAATAACGGGCGACAATGAGCAGTTCTTC.